The rows below give T cell receptor beta chains drawn from one sample of a study of blood T cell repertoires in COVID-19. TCRdb's copy holds only in-frame clones and misses some; the assay was immunoSEQ multiplex PCR. The table lists around 500,000 clones, roughly 85% of them singletons. Input material: peripheral blood. All receptors come from a human donor in a cohort sampled during active COVID-19. The CDR3 runs from the conserved cysteine through the conserved F or W. The D gene is left open where the match is weak. Rows may omit the clone size; those that give it use once, few, many or a size class.

clone_size | j_call | v_call | d_call | cdr3_nt | cdr3_aa
- | TRBJ1-3 | TRBV5-4 | - | TGTGCCAGCAGCTTGAAGGAGAAAGGTGGAAACACCATATATTTT | CASSLKEKGGNTIYF
- | TRBJ2-1 | TRBV11-3 | - | TGTGCCAGCAAGGGCAGGGGTGATGAGCAGTTCTTC | CASKGRGDEQFF
- | TRBJ2-7 | TRBV2 | - | TGTGCCAGCAGTGACACTTTGCCCTACGAGCAGTACTTC | CASSDTLPYEQYF
- | TRBJ2-2 | TRBV27 | - | TGTGCCAGCAGTATTCAAGGGACTCCCCCCGGCACCGGGGAGCTGTTTTTT | CASSIQGTPPGTGELFF
- | TRBJ2-1 | TRBV4-1 | - | TGCGCCAGCAGCCAAGGATTTAGGGGAGGCAACTACAATGAGCAGTTCTTC | CASSQGFRGGNYNEQFF
many | TRBJ2-3 | TRBV27 | - | TGTGCCAGCAGTCCCCACATGGGCACAGATACGCAGTATTTT | CASSPHMGTDTQYF
- | TRBJ2-1 | TRBV5-1 | - | TGCGCCAGCAGCAAGGAGGGATCAAATGAGCAGTTCTTC | CASSKEGSNEQFF
- | TRBJ1-1 | TRBV7-8 | - | TGTGCCAGCAGCTTAGGTGGCAGGATGAACACTGAAGCTTTCTTT | CASSLGGRMNTEAFF
- | TRBJ2-7 | TRBV2 | TRBD1 | TGTGCCAGCAGCGGACAGGGGGCTGTCTACGAGCAGTACTTC | CASSGQGAVYEQYF
- | TRBJ1-4 | TRBV7-2 | - | TGTGCCAGCAGCCCTACAGGAAAAAATGAAAAACTGTTTTTT | CASSPTGKNEKLFF
few | TRBJ1-6 | TRBV7-9 | TRBD1 | TGTGCCAGCAGCCTCGGACAGGAAACTTCACCCCTCCACTTT | CASSLGQETSPLHF
- | TRBJ2-1 | TRBV7-8 | TRBD2 | TGTGCCAGCAGCTTGGGCGGGGGCTACAATGAGCAGTTCTTC | CASSLGGGYNEQFF
- | TRBJ1-2 | TRBV28 | - | TGTGCCAGCAGTTTAGGGCTATCTAACTATGGCTACACCTTC | CASSLGLSNYGYTF
- | TRBJ2-3 | TRBV4-2 | TRBD2 | TGTGCCAGCAGCCAAGCTCCTACGGGAGGGGGCACAGATACGCAGTATTTT | CASSQAPTGGGTDTQYF
- | TRBJ1-6 | TRBV9 | - | TGTGCCAGCAGCGTAGAGGGAGGTAATTCACCCCTCCACTTT | CASSVEGGNSPLHF
- | TRBJ1-2 | TRBV30 | TRBD1 | TGTGCCTGGGGGGTCCGGGACAGGGGGCTTGGAGGCTACACCTTC | CAWGVRDRGLGGYTF
- | TRBJ2-6 | TRBV4-1 | - | TGCGCCAGCAGCCAAGGTACAGGAATGAGCTCTGGGGCCAACGTCCTGACTTTC | CASSQGTGMSSGANVLTF
- | TRBJ2-1 | TRBV28 | TRBD2 | TGTGCCAGCAAGTTCCGACTAGCGGGAGTCTCGGGGGAGCAGTTCTTC | CASKFRLAGVSGEQFF
few | TRBJ2-1 | TRBV5-1 | - | TGCGCCAGCAGCCCCGAAGGCAGGTCCTACAATGAGCAGTTCTTC | CASSPEGRSYNEQFF
- | TRBJ1-2 | TRBV3-1/TRBV3-2 | TRBD1 | TGTGCCAGCAGCCAAGACGTGCGGACAGGGGTTAACTATGGCTACACCTTC | CASSQDVRTGVNYGYTF
once | TRBJ2-1 | TRBV14 | - | TGTGCCAGCAGCCAAGATCAAGCCGGTCCGAGCTCCTACAATGAGCAGTTCTTC | CASSQDQAGPSSYNEQFF
- | TRBJ2-4 | TRBV20-1 | - | TGCAGTGCTAGTGGAACCCCTAAAGCCAAAAACATTCAGTACTTC | CSASGTPKAKNIQYF
- | TRBJ2-3 | TRBV11-3 | TRBD1 | TGTGCCAGCAGCAGGGGACAGGGAAATTGGCCGCAGTATTTT | CASSRGQGNWPQYF
- | TRBJ1-1 | TRBV19 | - | TGTGCCAGTAGTGCGGAACGGATGAACACTGAAGCTTTCTTT | CASSAERMNTEAFF
- | TRBJ1-2 | TRBV6-6 | - | TGTGCCAGCAGTCCAACCCGGGCAGGGGTCGCTAACTATGGCTACACCTTC | CASSPTRAGVANYGYTF
- | TRBJ2-5 | TRBV9 | TRBD1 | TGTGCCAGCAGCCCCAGGGGGCGATGGGAGACCCAGTACTTC | CASSPRGRWETQYF
- | TRBJ1-2 | TRBV28 | - | TGTGCCAGCAGTTTGCGAGGGTATGGCTACACCTTC | CASSLRGYGYTF
- | TRBJ2-7 | TRBV20-1 | TRBD2 | TGCAGTGCTAGTAGACTAGCTGGGGCCCCGCGCGAGCAGTACTTC | CSASRLAGAPREQYF
- | TRBJ1-5 | TRBV27 | - | TGTGCCAGCAGTTTACGCCAGGAACAGTGGGATCAGCCCCAGCATTTT | CASSLRQEQWDQPQHF
- | TRBJ2-1 | TRBV19 | - | TGTGCCAGTAGTAGCAGGGGGCGGGGGCTGATATCCTACAATGAGCAGTTCTTC | CASSSRGRGLISYNEQFF
- | TRBJ2-3 | TRBV7-6 | TRBD2 | TGTGCCAGCAGCTCGGGACTAGCGGGGACCACAGATACGCAGTATTTT | CASSSGLAGTTDTQYF
- | TRBJ1-1 | TRBV19 | - | TGTGCCAGTAGTGATAGACTCAAAAGGAATGAAGCTTTCTTT | CASSDRLKRNEAFF
- | TRBJ1-5 | TRBV9 | - | TGTGCCAGCAGCGTAGGACAGACGCTCAATCAGCCGCAGCATTTT | CASSVGQTLNQPQHF
- | TRBJ2-7 | TRBV4-3 | TRBD2 | TGCGCCAGCAGCCAAGGGACTAGCGGGCGGGAGCAGTACTTC | CASSQGTSGREQYF
- | TRBJ1-2 | TRBV2 | TRBD1 | TGTGCCAGCAGGCCCGGGACAGGGTCTAGGTACACCTTC | CASRPGTGSRYTF
once | TRBJ2-7 | TRBV9 | - | TGTGCCAGCAGCGTGGACGGTGGGGCTCGCGAGCAGTACTTC | CASSVDGGAREQYF
- | TRBJ2-1 | TRBV28 | - | TGTGCCAGCAGTTTACGGGGGTCCTACAATGAGCAGTTCTTC | CASSLRGSYNEQFF